These 23 T cell receptor beta chains came from one sample sequenced in a study of blood T cells in healthy people across ages. Through a sample-barcoded 5' primer and a J-beta primer mix, a second PCR was run for 7 to 11 cycles. TCRdb fed the 5' RACE reads into MiXCR, producing one record per CDR3 protein. The data show almost 1 million distinct CDR3 sequences, with just over 50% seen just once and about 21% held by the top ten. Sequencing was performed on blood. The receptors originated from a woman between 55 and 75 years old in good health.

V is TRBV20-1 and J is TRBJ2-1; 8 nucleotides align to TRBD2. The CDR3 length is 16 residues. J lost 6 bases, V lost 2 bases, and 12 bases had no gene match. Germline values: CDR1 DFQATT, CDR2 SNEGSKA (reference sequence). The CDR3 DNA follows: TGCAGTGCTAGACAGGGACTAGGAGAAGTGGGCAATGAGCAGTTCTTC. Translated: CSARQGLGEVGNEQFF.

This clonotype came up a few times. The V gene is TRBV27, the J gene TRBJ2-7; D unresolved. V gave up 5 bases and J gave up 7 bases, with 3 bases separating them. Germline V gene sequence: CDR1 MNHEY, CDR2 SMNVEV (reference sequence). The CDR3 contains 9 residues. The CDR3 loop is CASSPEQYF. CDR3 nucleotides: TGTGCCAGCAGTCCTGAGCAGTACTTC.

The count of this clonotype is one. V is TRBV6-5 and J is TRBJ2-1; the match to TRBD2 covers 10 bases. Germline V gene data show CDR1 as MNHEY and CDR2 as SVGAGI. The V gene end was trimmed by 6 bases and the J gene end by 7 bases; junction bases not matched to a gene: 6. The CDR3 has 14 residues. As DNA, the CDR3 is TGTGCCAGCAGACCACCGGGACTAGCGAATGAGCAGTTCTTC. This encodes CASRPPGLANEQFF.

The V gene is TRBV27, the J gene TRBJ2-5; 10 bases fit TRBD2. V shed 7 bases, J shed 4 bases, and the junction held 9 bases outside the gene matches. The CDR3 consists of 15 residues. Per the germline V gene, CDR1 is MNHEY and CDR2 is SMNVEV (reference sequence). The CDR3 here is CASNPSGRAPETQYF. The CDR3 bases are TGTGCCAGCAATCCAAGCGGGAGGGCCCCAGAGACCCAGTACTTC.

The chain combines TRBV15 with TRBJ2-1, with 12 bases fitting TRBD2. Germline V CDR1 and CDR2: LNHNV, YYDKDF (reference sequence). CDR3 length: 16 amino acids. V dropped 0 bases and J dropped 10; count of bases not matched to a gene: 7. CDR3 nucleotide sequence: TGTGCCACCAGCAGAGATCGGACTAGCGGGACCCTAGAGCAGTTCTTC. Translation: CATSRDRTSGTLEQFF.

This clonotype was seen once. V gene TRBV6-2 or TRBV6-3 combines with J gene TRBJ2-1; 9 bases are shared with TRBD1. The CDR3 extends over 14 amino acids. V lost 5 bases, J lost 6 bases, and 5 bases stayed unmatched. Per the germline V gene, CDR1 is MNHEY and CDR2 is SVGEGT. The chain's CDR3 is CASSDGTGTNEQFF. CDR3 DNA: TGTGCCAGCAGTGACGGGACAGGGACCAATGAGCAGTTCTTC.

This clonotype was counted only a few times. The chain is built from TRBV28 and TRBJ2-7; D unresolved. Per the germline V gene, CDR1 is MDHEN and CDR2 is SYDVKM. The length of the CDR3 is 14 residues. V lost 3 bases and J lost 1, with 10 bases in between. The CDR3, as DNA: TGTGCCAGCAGTTTCTTGGTTCCATCCTACGAGCAGTACTTC. Its translation is CASSFLVPSYEQYF.

This chain joins TRBV28 and TRBJ2-7; D unresolved. Between the trimmed V and J ends, which lost 3 bases and 0 bases, there was a span of 6 bases. CDR1 and CDR2 from the germline V gene are MDHEN and SYDVKM. The CDR3 length is 13 residues. CDR3 in amino acids: CASSLWYSYEQYF. The CDR3 DNA reads as TGTGCCAGCAGTTTGTGGTACTCCTACGAGCAGTACTTC.

This clonotype was detected a few times. The chain employs TRBV29-1 and TRBJ2-3, with 9 bases lining up with TRBD1. Looked up from germline, CDR1 is SQVTM and CDR2 is ANQGSEA. Losses at the gene ends were 3 bases for V and 4 bases for J; bases not matched to a gene: 5. This CDR3 contains 14 residues. The CDR3 here is CSVELTGGADTQYF. CDR3 in DNA: TGCAGCGTTGAGCTGACAGGGGGTGCAGATACGCAGTATTTT.

CDR3 sequence reads: CASNRGIPYEQYF. CDR3 DNA: TGTGCCAGCAATAGGGGGATTCCCTACGAGCAGTACTTC. The chain joins TRBV6-2 or TRBV6-3 to TRBJ2-7, with D possibly being TRBD1 (6 bases). The CDR3 has 13 amino acids. V lost 7 bases to trimming and J lost 2 bases, with 12 bases between them. The V gene's germline CDR1 is MNHEY and CDR2 SVGEGT.

With respect to this clonotype: An end of the junction differs from the germline gene, which may be a read error. The rearrangement joins TRBV30 to TRBJ2-3; TRBD1 aligns across 10 bases. Germline CDR1 GTSNPN, CDR2 SVGIG (reference sequence). The CDR3 runs 16 residues. The CDR3 sequence is CARSPPSLPGQGTQYF. CDR3 bases: TGTGCCCGGAGTCCTCCCTCACTTCCGGGACAGGGGACGCAGTATTTT.

This clonotype was observed at least ten times. The chain recombines TRBV4-2 with TRBJ2-6; no firm D call. Germline CDR1 and CDR2: LGHNA and YNFKEQ. The CDR3 sequence is 19 residues long. Trimming stripped 4 bases from V and 0 bases from J, with 19 bases between. CDR3 sequence: CASSPGLALLFSGANVLTF. CDR3 sequence (DNA): TGTGCCAGCAGCCCCGGCCTTGCACTCCTGTTCTCTGGGGCCAACGTCCTGACTTTC.

This chain uses TRBV12-3 or TRBV12-4 with TRBJ1-2; D is unresolved. CDR3 length equals 14 residues. V was clipped by 2 bases and J by 4 bases, with 11 bases between them. CDR3 sequence (DNA): TGTGCCAGCAGTTTACGACCCCCGCTCTATGGCTACACCTTC. Its protein is CASSLRPPLYGYTF.

The V and J genes are TRBV27 and TRBJ2-1; 12 bases agree with TRBD2. The CDR3 covers 15 residues. The trim removed 6 bases at V and 8 bases at J, leaving 8 bases unmatched. The germline gives CDR1 MNHEY, CDR2 SMNVEV (reference sequence). CDR3 residues: CASRATSGRIDEQFF. The CDR3 DNA sequence: TGTGCCAGCAGGGCGACTAGCGGGAGAATTGATGAGCAGTTCTTC.

The V and J genes are TRBV20-1 and TRBJ2-7; D remains ambiguous. CDR3 length equals 12 residues. Germline lookup yields CDR1 DFQATT and CDR2 SNEGSKA (reference sequence). With 7 bases removed from V and 4 bases from J, the gap between germline ends came to 14 bases. DNA of the CDR3: TGCAGTGGTGGCAGGCTGGGTTACGAGCAGTACTTC. Protein product: CSGGRLGYEQYF.

V is TRBV12-3 or TRBV12-4 and J is TRBJ2-6; D is perhaps TRBD2 (5 bases). The CDR3 has 17 amino acids. The V end lost 6 bases, the J end lost 0 bases, and 15 bases lay between the germline ends. The CDR3 reads CASSLQLGSSGANVLTF. The DNA of the CDR3 is TGTGCCAGCAGCCTCCAGCTAGGGAGCTCTGGGGCCAACGTCCTGACTTTC.

This chain connects TRBV20-1 to TRBJ2-7; no clear D. There are 12 residues in the CDR3. Per germline, CDR1 DFQATT and CDR2 SNEGSKA (reference sequence). With 8 bases removed from V and 0 bases from J, the gap between germline ends came to 11 bases. The CDR3 region is CSIYADSYEQYF. For the CDR3, the DNA is TGCAGTATCTATGCGGACTCCTACGAGCAGTACTTC.

The chain recombines TRBV6-6 with TRBJ1-2, with D perhaps TRBD1 (6 bases). V was clipped by 5 bases and J by 4 bases, with 17 bases between them. CDR3 size: 15 residues. Per the germline V gene, CDR1 is MNHNY and CDR2 is SVGAGI (reference sequence). The CDR3 reads CASSPPTGAFYGYTF. In DNA, the CDR3 is TGTGCCAGCAGTCCTCCGACGGGGGCCTTCTATGGCTACACCTTC.

The chain recombines TRBV4-1 with TRBJ2-1; no reliable D call. The germline V gene has CDR1 MGHRA and CDR2 YSYEKL. The CDR3 totals 15 residues. Between the trimmed V and J ends, which lost 7 bases and 10 bases, there was a span of 23 bases. CDR3 sequence (DNA): TGCGCCAGCACCCCAGAAGGAGCTAGAGGCCAGGAGCAGTTCTTC. Its protein product is CASTPEGARGQEQFF.

This clonotype was picked up a small number of times. The chain has TRBV4-2 and TRBJ2-6; TRBD1 might be the D (7 bases). In germline, CDR1 is LGHNA, CDR2 YNFKEQ. The CDR3 sequence is 20 residues long. Trimming took off 0 bases at V and 1 base at J, with 19 bases between the two ends. CDR3 amino acids: CASSQEWWQGEASGANVLTF. Here the CDR3 DNA reads TGTGCCAGCAGCCAAGAATGGTGGCAGGGGGAGGCATCTGGGGCCAACGTCCTGACTTTC.

V usage is TRBV12-3 or TRBV12-4 and J usage is TRBJ2-7; 7 bases align to TRBD1. J lost 1 base, V lost 5 bases, and 5 bases had no gene match. The CDR3 has 14 residues. Written as DNA, the CDR3 is TGTGCCAGCAGTGCCGGGGACAGATCCTACGAGCAGTACTTC. It is translated as CASSAGDRSYEQYF.

The chain combines TRBV2 with TRBJ2-7; D possibly matches TRBD1 or TRBD2 (5 bases each). Trimming stripped 7 bases from V and 2 bases from J, with 15 bases between. This CDR3 contains 14 residues. Germline V lookup: CDR1 SNHLY, CDR2 FYNNEI. The CDR3 nucleotides read TGTGCCAGCATCCGGGGCTCTAAGGCCTACGAGCAGTACTTC. This encodes CASIRGSKAYEQYF.

The chain carries TRBV7-3 and TRBJ2-3, with D possibly matching TRBD2 (5 bases). V lost 1 base and J 0 bases, leaving 8 bases between the germline ends. The CDR3 covers 15 residues. The germline gives CDR1 SGHTA, CDR2 FQGTGA. Here the CDR3 DNA reads TGTGCCAGCAGCTTAAGCGGGCAGAGCACAGATACGCAGTATTTT. Protein: CASSLSGQSTDTQYF.